The clone carrying this T cell receptor (beta chain) was counted a single time. TCRdb keeps only in-frame clones here, not all; method: immunoSEQ multiplex PCR. The sample records about 150,000 clones, approximately 93% being singletons. This sample was included in a study of control samples from healthy donors and cancer patients. V lost 1 base to trimming and J lost 6 bases, with 16 bases between them. Germline V gene data show CDR1 as LGHDT and CDR2 as YNNKEL (reference sequence). This CDR3 has 15 residues. The receptor's source is a man between 50 and 59 years old in good health. Material for sequencing was blood. The chain joins TRBV3-1 (or the pseudogene TRBV3-2) to TRBJ2-7, with D maybe TRBD1 (5 bases). The CDR3 bases are TGTGCCAGCAGCCAAGGTTCGGGCAGGGTGGGCGAGCAGTACTTC. Residues: CASSQGSGRVGEQYF.